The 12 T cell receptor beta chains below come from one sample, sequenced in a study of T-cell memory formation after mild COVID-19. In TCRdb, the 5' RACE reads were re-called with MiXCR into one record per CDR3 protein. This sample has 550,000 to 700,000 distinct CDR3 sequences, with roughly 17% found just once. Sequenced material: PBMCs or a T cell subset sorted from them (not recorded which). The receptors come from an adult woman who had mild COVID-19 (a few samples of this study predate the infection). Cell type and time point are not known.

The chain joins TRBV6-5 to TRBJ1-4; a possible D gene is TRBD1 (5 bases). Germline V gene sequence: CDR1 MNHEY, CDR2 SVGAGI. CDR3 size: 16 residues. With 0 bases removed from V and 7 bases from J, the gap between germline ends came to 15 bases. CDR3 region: CASSYSSGVNLEKLFF. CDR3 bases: TGTGCCAGCAGTTACTCGTCGGGGGTGAACCTTGAAAAACTGTTTTTT.

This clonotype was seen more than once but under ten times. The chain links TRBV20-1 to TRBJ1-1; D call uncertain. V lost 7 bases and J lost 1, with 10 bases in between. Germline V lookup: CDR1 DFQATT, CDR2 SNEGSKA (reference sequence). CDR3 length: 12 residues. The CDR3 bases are TGCAGTGTGCGGGCACCGAACACTGAAGCTTTCTTT. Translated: CSVRAPNTEAFF.

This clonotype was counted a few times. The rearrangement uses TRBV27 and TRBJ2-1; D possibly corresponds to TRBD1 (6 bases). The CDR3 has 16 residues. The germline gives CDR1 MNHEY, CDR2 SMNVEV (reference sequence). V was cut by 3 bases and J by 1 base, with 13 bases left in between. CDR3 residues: CASSFPNTGSYNEQFF. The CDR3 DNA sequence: TGTGCCAGCAGTTTTCCCAACACAGGGTCCTACAATGAGCAGTTCTTC.

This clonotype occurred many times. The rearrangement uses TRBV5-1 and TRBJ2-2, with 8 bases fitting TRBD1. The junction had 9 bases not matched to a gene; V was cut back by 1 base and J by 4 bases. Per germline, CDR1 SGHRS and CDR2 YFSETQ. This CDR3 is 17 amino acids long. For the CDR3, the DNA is TGCGCCAGCAGCTTGACCGACAGGGGACGAGGCACCGGGGAGCTGTTTTTT. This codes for CASSLTDRGRGTGELFF.

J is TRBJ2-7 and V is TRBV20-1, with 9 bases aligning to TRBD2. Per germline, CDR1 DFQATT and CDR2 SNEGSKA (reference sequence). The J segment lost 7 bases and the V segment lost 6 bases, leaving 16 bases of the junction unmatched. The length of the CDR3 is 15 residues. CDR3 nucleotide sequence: TGCAGTGCCCCCCGAGTAGCGGGAGACCCACGGGAGCAGTACTTC. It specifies CSAPRVAGDPREQYF.

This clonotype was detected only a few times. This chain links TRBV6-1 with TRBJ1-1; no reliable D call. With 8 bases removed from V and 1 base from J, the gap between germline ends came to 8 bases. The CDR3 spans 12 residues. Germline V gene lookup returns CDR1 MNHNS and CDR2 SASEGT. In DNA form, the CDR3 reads TGTGCCAGCCTGACGGGGAACACTGAAGCTTTCTTT. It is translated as CASLTGNTEAFF.

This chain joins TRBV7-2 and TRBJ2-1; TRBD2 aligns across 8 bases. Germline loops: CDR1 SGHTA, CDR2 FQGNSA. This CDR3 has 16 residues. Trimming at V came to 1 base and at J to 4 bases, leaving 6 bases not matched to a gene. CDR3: CASSLESGRWYNEQFF. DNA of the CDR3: TGTGCCAGCAGCTTAGAAAGCGGGAGATGGTACAATGAGCAGTTCTTC.

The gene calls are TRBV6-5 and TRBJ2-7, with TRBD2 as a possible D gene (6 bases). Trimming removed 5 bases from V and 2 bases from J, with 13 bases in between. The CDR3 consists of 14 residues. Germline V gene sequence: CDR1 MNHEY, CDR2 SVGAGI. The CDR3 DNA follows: TGTGCCAGCAGTGGGCGGGACTCGACCTACGAGCAGTACTTC. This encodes CASSGRDSTYEQYF.

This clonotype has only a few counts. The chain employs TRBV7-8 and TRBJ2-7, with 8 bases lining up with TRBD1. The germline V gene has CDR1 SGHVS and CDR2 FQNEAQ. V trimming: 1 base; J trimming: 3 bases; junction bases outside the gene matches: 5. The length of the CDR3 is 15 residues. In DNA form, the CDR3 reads TGTGCCAGCAGCTTAGGGACAGGGTCAGTCTACGAGCAGTACTTC. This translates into CASSLGTGSVYEQYF.

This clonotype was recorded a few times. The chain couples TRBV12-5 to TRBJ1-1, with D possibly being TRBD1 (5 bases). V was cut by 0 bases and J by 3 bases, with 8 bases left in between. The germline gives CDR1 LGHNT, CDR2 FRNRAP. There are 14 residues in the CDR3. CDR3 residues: CASGLVGTDTEAFF. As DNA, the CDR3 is TGTGCTAGTGGTTTGGTCGGGACGGACACTGAAGCTTTCTTT.

CDR3 protein: CSVAQGLNQPQHF. CDR3 DNA: TGCAGCGTTGCCCAGGGACTGAATCAGCCCCAGCATTTT. The V and J genes are TRBV29-1 and TRBJ1-5, with D perhaps TRBD1 (5 bases). V shed 4 bases and J shed 4 bases, with 11 bases lying between them. The CDR3 runs 13 residues. Looked up from germline, CDR1 is SQVTM and CDR2 is ANQGSEA.

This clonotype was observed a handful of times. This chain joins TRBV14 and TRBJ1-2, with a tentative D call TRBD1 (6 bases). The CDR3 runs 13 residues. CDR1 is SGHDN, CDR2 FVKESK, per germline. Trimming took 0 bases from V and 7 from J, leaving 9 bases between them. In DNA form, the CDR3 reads TGTGCCAGCAGCCAAGACAGGGGTTTTGGCTACACCTTC. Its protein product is CASSQDRGFGYTF. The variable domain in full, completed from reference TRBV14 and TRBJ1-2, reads EAGVTQFPSHSVIEKGQTVTLRCDPISGHDNLYWYRRVMGKEIKFLLHFVKESKQDESGMPNNRFLAERTGGTYSTLKVQPAELEDSGVYFCASSQDRGFGYTFGSGTRLTVV.